This paragraph covers one T cell receptor beta chain sequence. Cells designated naive CD8 were CD45RO-negative and were positively selected for CCR7, with terminally differentiated effector memory CD45RA+ cells excluded. The germline V gene has CDR1 MDHEN and CDR2 SYDVKM. There are 17 residues in the CDR3. Trimming cost V 5 bases and J 8 bases; bases outside gene matches: 15. The data belong to a study of shared clonotypes between healthy human individuals. Researchers divided each subset's genomic DNA evenly across several immunoSEQ plates. The protocol was immunoSEQ multiplex PCR, while the TCRdb copy is restricted to in-frame clones and leaves out a portion. The table shows around 550,000 clones, with 85% to 95% occurring only once.

The sample comprised naive CD8+ T cells sorted from blood. This chain uses TRBV28 with TRBJ2-1, with 10 bases matching TRBD1. This receptor was taken from a woman under 40 in good health. The CDR3 region has the DNA TGTGCCAGCAGTACCTCCGGGGGGACAGGGGTGATCTATGAGCAGTTCTTC. This sequence encodes CASSTSGGTGVIYEQFF.